The source of this TCR beta chain is a study of human T cells and chemical hapten exposure. This clonotype was seen only a few times. As for time point: patch test 1, 2 weeks after DPC sensitization. Indicated treatment: therapeutic diphenylcyclopropenone sensitization with weekly scalp DPC. Germline V CDR1 and CDR2: MNHEY, SVGEGT. This CDR3 is 16 amino acids long. Deletions cut 2 bases from V and 3 bases from J, with 17 bases between. TCRdb re-called the RACE reads through MiXCR, storing one row per CDR3 protein. The sample has 150,000 to 200,000 distinct CDR3 sequences; around 15% are singletons. The receptor was isolated from a woman in her twenties or thirties with alopecia areata. Some clones in this sample may be carry-over from other donors' samples. The sample here was whole blood, taken in connection with sensitization to the hapten diphenylcyclopropenone (DPC). This rearrangement joins TRBV6-2 or TRBV6-3 to TRBJ2-7; TRBD2 is a possible D gene (5 bases). CDR3: CASSYRLGGLNYEQYF. The CDR3 nucleotides read TGTGCCAGCAGTTACAGGTTAGGCGGACTTAACTACGAGCAGTACTTC.